This T cell receptor beta chain was obtained from a study of vaccination effects on CD4 cells after COVID-19. Ahead of sequencing, the ViraFEST assay grew antigen-specific CD4+ T cells using viral peptide pools. It was after approximately 11 days of culture that CD4+ T cells were isolated. The vaccine recipients had no prior SARS-CoV-2 infection, with negative nucleocapsid antibodies. Wells each received more than 1.5 million PBMC, cultured with about 10 IU/ml IL-2 and roughly 10 ug/ml peptides. On both days 3 and 7, half of the culture medium was replaced with IL-2 medium. This table comes from immunoSEQ multiplex PCR, and its TCRdb copy is limited to in-frame clones, with some not included. The sample shows around 71,000 clones, approximately 79% of them seen only once. Worth noting for this clone: The target antigen is unknown.

The CDR3 loop spans 17 amino acids. Between the trimmed V and J ends, which lost 1 base and 5 bases, there was a span of 20 bases. Germline CDR1 is SGHTA and CDR2 is FQGNSA. This clonotype originated in a human donor who received a COVID-19 vaccine. The source material was CD4+ T cells from PBMCs cultured with HCoV-OC43 spike peptides, sampled before COVID-19 vaccination. Subset in this sample: HCoV-OC43 spike overlapping peptide pool stimulation. This rearrangement joins TRBV7-2 to TRBJ2-5; D tentatively fits TRBD1 or TRBD2 (5 bases each). The CDR3 region has the DNA TGTGCCAGCAGCTTAGTGGGTAGGGCAGTCAGGGACGAGACCCAGTACTTC. Translation: CASSLVGRAVRDETQYF.